One sample yielded the 15 T cell receptor beta chains listed below, sequenced in a study of CD8+ T cells in alopecia areata. RNA extraction was followed by reverse transcription into cDNA, which acted as the sequencing template. Assay: immunoSEQ multiplex PCR; the TCRdb copy retains only in-frame clones and omits some. Counted here are more than 110,000 clones, around half occurring once; the ten biggest clones make up around 15%. As to treatment: oral pan-JAK inhibitor, 5-10 mg twice daily. Sequencing was performed on CD8+ T cells sorted from blood, taken at week 4, from a patient treated with tofacitinib. Receptors were obtained from a human donor with alopecia areata.

V gene TRBV9 combines with J gene TRBJ1-1; 7 bases agree with TRBD1. The germline V gene has CDR1 SGDLS and CDR2 YYNGEE. The CDR3 covers 16 residues. V lost 3 bases, J lost 3 bases, and 11 bases stayed unmatched. CDR3 sequence: CASSGAGRGPHTEAFF. The DNA for the CDR3 is TGTGCCAGCAGCGGGGCAGGGAGGGGGCCCCACACTGAAGCTTTCTTT.

This clone was detected only a few times. The V and J genes are TRBV14 and TRBJ1-2; D gene unclear. Trimming took 1 base from V and 7 from J, leaving 16 bases between them. CDR3 length equals 15 residues. Germline V gives CDR1 SGHDN, CDR2 FVKESK. CDR3 in DNA: TGTGCCAGCAGCCAAGTAGGTTGGAGCCGTGCTGGCTACACCTTC. It is translated as CASSQVGWSRAGYTF.

This clone came up a few times. The chain recombines TRBV27 with TRBJ1-1; the match to TRBD1 covers 7 bases. The CDR3 is made up of 13 amino acids. CDR1 MNHEY and CDR2 SMNVEV come from the germline V gene (reference sequence). The junction had 6 bases not matched to a gene; V was cut back by 6 bases and J by 5 bases. DNA of the CDR3: TGTGCCAGCAGAACAGGGGAGGATACTGAAGCTTTCTTT. Translated: CASRTGEDTEAFF.

The genes are TRBV27 and TRBJ2-1; D may match TRBD1 or TRBD2 (5 bases each). The CDR3 is 14 amino acids. Germline values: CDR1 MNHEY, CDR2 SMNVEV (reference sequence). Trimming took off 5 bases at V and 5 bases at J, with 13 bases between the two ends. The CDR3 sequence: CASSPFRGHNEQFF. The CDR3 DNA reads TGTGCCAGCAGTCCGTTCCGGGGCCACAATGAGCAGTTCTTC.

This rearrangement joins TRBV2 to TRBJ1-2, with 12 bases matching TRBD1. Losses at the gene ends were 7 bases for V and 2 bases for J; bases not matched to a gene: 8. Germline CDR1 and CDR2: SNHLY and FYNNEI. The CDR3 loop spans 16 amino acids. The CDR3: CASKGGTGGSNYGYTF. CDR3 coding DNA: TGTGCCAGCAAGGGCGGGACAGGGGGCTCCAACTATGGCTACACCTTC.

The rearrangement joins TRBV27 to TRBJ2-7; D is perhaps TRBD1 (5 bases). This CDR3 is 14 amino acids long. Per germline, CDR1 MNHEY and CDR2 SMNVEV (reference sequence). V was clipped by 4 bases and J by 3 bases, with 13 bases between them. The CDR3 nucleotides are TGTGCCAGCAGTTCGACCGACAGAGTCTACGAGCAGTACTTC. Protein sequence: CASSSTDRVYEQYF.

The V and J genes are TRBV11-2 and TRBJ2-4, with 10 bases that match TRBD1. Germline CDR1 is SGHAT and CDR2 is FQNNGV. This CDR3 is 14 amino acids long. V shed 5 bases, J shed 12 bases, and the junction held 10 bases outside the gene matches. The CDR3 spells CASSPVGTGVDQYF. Written as DNA, the CDR3 is TGTGCCAGCAGCCCCGTCGGGACAGGGGTTGATCAGTACTTC.

This clone was detected a few times. The genes are TRBV27 and TRBJ2-7, with TRBD1 matching over 9 bases. Germline lookup yields CDR1 MNHEY and CDR2 SMNVEV (reference sequence). Trimming at V came to 3 bases and at J to 1 base, leaving 4 bases not matched to a gene. This CDR3 contains 15 residues. CDR3 nucleotide sequence: TGTGCCAGCAGTTTTGGGACAGGGACGTCCTACGAGCAGTACTTC. As protein: CASSFGTGTSYEQYF.

The gene calls are TRBV15 and TRBJ2-7, with D maybe TRBD2 (5 bases). V was pared by 3 bases and J by 3 bases, with 9 bases between. This CDR3 contains 13 residues. Germline assignment: CDR1 LNHNV and CDR2 YYDKDF (reference sequence). DNA of the CDR3: TGTGCCACCAGCAGCGGGAAGTACTACGAGCAGTACTTC. Translating it yields CATSSGKYYEQYF.

This clone showed up just a few times. Here the CDR3 reads CASSLDLGQPQHF. Here the CDR3 DNA reads TGCGCCAGCAGCCTCGACCTGGGGCAGCCCCAGCATTTT. J is TRBJ1-5 and V is TRBV4-1; D unresolved. The CDR3 totals 13 residues. V lost 4 bases, J lost 7 bases, and 11 bases lay in between. Germline V lookup: CDR1 MGHRA, CDR2 YSYEKL.

This clone was recorded a few times. V is TRBV4-2 and J is TRBJ1-2; D not certain. The CDR3 has 13 amino acids. The V gene's germline CDR1 is LGHNA and CDR2 YNFKEQ. V was shortened by 0 bases and J by 3 bases, with 5 bases between the two germline ends. CDR3 nucleotides: TGTGCCAGCAGCCAAGACAGAGACTATGGCTACACCTTC. It specifies CASSQDRDYGYTF.

The chain uses TRBV5-1 and TRBJ2-1; 11 bases agree with TRBD2. V was clipped by 5 bases and J by 7 bases; unmatched bases: 5. Germline V CDR1 and CDR2: SGHRS, YFSETQ. This CDR3 spans 14 amino acids. CDR3 sequence: CASRTSGGGNEQFF. DNA of the CDR3: TGCGCCAGCAGAACTAGCGGGGGTGGGAATGAGCAGTTCTTC.

This clone was detected ten times or more. The chain couples TRBV6-1 to TRBJ2-7; 9 nucleotides line up with TRBD2. The J segment lost 6 bases and the V segment lost 2 bases, leaving 8 bases of the junction unmatched. The CDR3 extends over 15 amino acids. Germline loops: CDR1 MNHNS, CDR2 SASEGT. The CDR3 reads CASSENSAGGSEQYF. In DNA form, the CDR3 reads TGTGCCAGCAGTGAAAATTCAGCGGGGGGATCCGAGCAGTACTTC.

The chain employs TRBV27 and TRBJ2-2; 7 bases map to TRBD1. Germline assignment: CDR1 MNHEY and CDR2 SMNVEV (reference sequence). The CDR3 loop spans 14 amino acids. After removal of 2 bases from V and 5 bases from J, the junction contained 2 bases not matched to a gene. DNA of the CDR3: TGTGCCAGCAGTTTACAGGGGGTGACCGGGGAGCTGTTTTTT. This encodes CASSLQGVTGELFF.

The chain joins TRBV13 to TRBJ2-7; possibly TRBD2 for D (5 bases). V lost 1 base and J 0 bases, leaving 13 bases between the germline ends. The CDR3 sequence is 16 residues long. CDR1 and CDR2 (germline): PRHDT, FYEKMQ (reference sequence). For the CDR3, the DNA is TGTGCCAGCAGCTTAGTTGCGGGCAGAGTCTCCTACGAGCAGTACTTC. Translating it yields CASSLVAGRVSYEQYF. Filled out from reference TRBV13 and TRBJ2-7, the complete variable domain reads AAGVIQSPRHLIKEKRETATLKCYPIPRHDTVYWYQQGPGQDPQFLISFYEKMQSDKGSIPDRFSAQQFSDYHSELNMSSLELGDSALYFCASSLVAGRVSYEQYFGPGTRLTVT.